This TCR beta chain was sequenced during a study of TIL therapy for anti-PD-1-resistant metastatic lung cancer. The overall study: Tumors carried a median about 1.5 non-synonymous mutations per megabase.

Trimming removed 4 bases from V and 5 bases from J, with 11 bases in between. The CDR3 has 13 amino acids. The germline gives CDR1 MNHNS, CDR2 SASEGT. The libraries were made with immunoSEQ v3. Profiled with immunoSEQ multiplex PCR; TCRdb holds only in-frame clones, not every one. The sample shows roughly 60,000 clones, about 70% of them seen only once. Documented time point: pre-treatment sample, taken before nivolumab and TIL therapy. Stage 4 NSCLC adults joined between October 2017 and early 2020. The input for sequencing was blood, taken at baseline. The gene calls are TRBV6-1 and TRBJ2-5; a possible D gene is TRBD1 (6 bases). This clonotype was sampled from a person aged 25-79 years with non-small cell lung cancer. The CDR3 DNA reads as TGTGCCAGCAGTGTAGGGGGAGTGGAGACCCAGTACTTC. Translation gives CASSVGGVETQYF.